This is a list of T cell receptor beta chains from one sample in a study of blood T cell repertoires in COVID-19. Profiled with immunoSEQ multiplex PCR; TCRdb holds only in-frame clones, not every one. The sample gives approximately 500,000 clones, around nine tenths of which show up once; approximately 1.8% is in the top ten. The sample was PBMCs or T cells enriched from blood (not recorded which). The receptors derive from a woman between 40 and 55 years old who had recovered from COVID-19. Both conserved end residues are part of each CDR3. The D gene is left open where the match is weak. The listing skips clone size in some rows; elsewhere it reads once, few, many or a size class.

D	size	V	J	DNA	CDR3
TRBD2	once	TRBV5-1	TRBJ2-1	TGCGCCAGCAGCTCACCGGGACTAGCGGGAGCGAATGAGCAGTTCTTC	CASSSPGLAGANEQFF
TRBD2	once	TRBV6-2/TRBV6-3	TRBJ2-7	TGTGCCAGCAGTTTCCCCGGGGGGGCCTACGAGCAGTACTTC	CASSFPGGAYEQYF
-	-	TRBV13	TRBJ1-1	TGTGCCAGCAGCCCCGTGGCGCGGGTGTCTGAAGCTTTCTTT	CASSPVARVSEAFF
-	-	TRBV6-2/TRBV6-3	TRBJ2-2	TGTGCCAGCAGTTATCCCAGCAGGATACACACCGGGGAGCTGTTTTTT	CASSYPSRIHTGELFF
-	-	TRBV7-2	TRBJ1-3	TGTGCCAGCAGCTTATATCCCCCAGACACCATATATTTT	CASSLYPPDTIYF
-	few	TRBV6-5	TRBJ2-3	TGTGCCAGCAGTTCGAGGAACAGGGGCACAGATACGCAGTATTTT	CASSSRNRGTDTQYF
TRBD2	-	TRBV5-4	TRBJ2-3	TGTGCCAGCAGTCGGAGCGGGAGGGGGGACGATACGCAGTATTTT	CASSRSGRGDDTQYF
TRBD2	-	TRBV7-9	TRBJ2-1	TGTGCCAGCAGCTTTTACCCAGCGGGATCCTACAATGAGCAGTTCTTC	CASSFYPAGSYNEQFF
TRBD2	-	TRBV28	TRBJ2-5	TGTGCCAGCAGTTTATTGACTAGCGGGAACCAAGAGACCCAGTACTTC	CASSLLTSGNQETQYF
TRBD2	-	TRBV7-8	TRBJ2-7	TGTGCCAGCAGCCCCCGGGAGCTAGCGGGATTTTACGAGCAGTACTTC	CASSPRELAGFYEQYF
TRBD2	-	TRBV11-3	TRBJ2-7	TGTGCCAGCAGCCCCCGGACTAGCGTTATGTCCTACGAGCAGTACTTC	CASSPRTSVMSYEQYF
-	-	TRBV5-6	TRBJ1-1	TGTGCCAGCAGCCCCGCGGGAGTAGGGACCACTGAAGCTTTCTTT	CASSPAGVGTTEAFF
-	-	TRBV7-9	TRBJ2-7	TGTGCCAGCAGCCGCGGGACAGATTACGAGCAGTACTTC	CASSRGTDYEQYF
TRBD1	-	TRBV19	TRBJ1-6	TGTGCCAGTAGACAAGGACAGGGCGCCTCACCCCTCCACTTT	CASRQGQGASPLHF
TRBD2	-	TRBV19	TRBJ2-1	TGTGCCAGTAGTTCTAGCGGAAGCTCCTACAATGAGCAGTTCTTC	CASSSSGSSYNEQFF
TRBD1	-	TRBV19	TRBJ1-1	TGTGCCAGTAGTATGGGGGAAGGGGACAGGGAGGCTTTCTTT	CASSMGEGDREAFF